This T cell receptor beta chain was profiled in a study of blood T cell repertoires in COVID-19. This CDR3 is 16 amino acids long. Germline CDR1 SGHRS, CDR2 YFSETQ. The V gene end was trimmed by 4 bases and the J gene end by 6 bases; junction bases not matched to a gene: 10. The protocol was immunoSEQ multiplex PCR, while the TCRdb copy is restricted to in-frame clones and leaves out a portion. The sample consists of 350,000 or so clones, approximately 86% of them appearing once. This rearrangement joins TRBV5-1 to TRBJ2-2; 9 bases map to TRBD2. Source material: PBMCs or T cells enriched from blood (not recorded which). This TCR was recovered from a woman aged 40-49 years with acute COVID-19. The CDR3 DNA follows: TGCGCCAGCAGCCTCCTGGCGGGGGGGCGGTCCGGGGAGCTGTTTTTT. This sequence encodes CASSLLAGGRSGELFF.